This T cell receptor (beta chain) was sequenced for a study of T cells after posttransplantation cyclophosphamide. The assay was immunoSEQ multiplex PCR, and TCRdb's table has in-frame clones only and misses some. The sample records some 9,000 clones, under 90% being singletons. CDR1 and CDR2 (germline): SGDLS, YYNGEE. V shed 5 bases and J shed 2 bases, with 18 bases lying between them. The CDR3 length is 16 residues. A marrow graft followed busulfan-fludarabine conditioning, with cyclophosphamide on days +3 and +4. Regarding the study as a whole: Donor CD8+ memory clones often dominated recipient blood repertoires at later times. TRB overlap between skin or GI tissue T cells and blood was limited. Recipient CMV seropositivity and CMV reactivation strongly tracked TRB clonality.

This clone was seen just once. Its cognate antigen is unknown. Sequenced here: PBMCs, sampled after allogeneic stem cell transplant with posttransplant cyclophosphamide. The sequence derives from a female patient aged 40 to 55 who received an allogeneic stem cell transplant from an unrelated donor, was CMV-positive, and had no GVHD. Some T cells may trace back to the graft donor. The rearrangement joins TRBV9 to TRBJ2-3; TRBD1 is a possible D gene (7 bases). CDR3 region: CASSAEGDSFTDTQYF. CDR3 DNA: TGTGCCAGCAGTGCGGAGGGGGACAGTTTCACAGATACGCAGTATTTT.